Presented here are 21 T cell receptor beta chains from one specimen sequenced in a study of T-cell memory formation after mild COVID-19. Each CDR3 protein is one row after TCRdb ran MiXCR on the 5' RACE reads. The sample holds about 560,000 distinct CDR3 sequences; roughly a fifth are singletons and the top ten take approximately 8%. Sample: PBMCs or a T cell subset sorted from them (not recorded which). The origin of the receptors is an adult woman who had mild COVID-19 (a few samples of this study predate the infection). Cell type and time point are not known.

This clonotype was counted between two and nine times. The CDR3 sequence is CASSPGLAGGHPAYEQYF. CDR3 nucleotide sequence: TGTGCCAGCAGCCCAGGACTAGCGGGGGGCCACCCCGCCTACGAGCAGTACTTC. The chain links TRBV9 to TRBJ2-7; 14 bases align to TRBD2. V trimming: 4 bases; J trimming: 2 bases; junction bases outside the gene matches: 11. The germline V gene has CDR1 SGDLS and CDR2 YYNGEE. This CDR3 contains 18 residues.

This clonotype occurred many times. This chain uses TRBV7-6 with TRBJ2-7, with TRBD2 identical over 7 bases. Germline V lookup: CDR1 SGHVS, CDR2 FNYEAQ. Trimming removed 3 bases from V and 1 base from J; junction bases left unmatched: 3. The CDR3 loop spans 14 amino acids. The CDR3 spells CASSLAGVSYEQYF. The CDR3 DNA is TGTGCCAGCAGCTTGGCGGGGGTTTCCTACGAGCAGTACTTC.

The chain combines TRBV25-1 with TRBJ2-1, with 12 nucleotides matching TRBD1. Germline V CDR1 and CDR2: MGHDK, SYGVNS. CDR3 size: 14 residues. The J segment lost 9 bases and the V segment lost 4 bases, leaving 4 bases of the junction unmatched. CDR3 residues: CASSGGQGAFEQFF. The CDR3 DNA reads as TGTGCCAGCAGTGGGGGACAGGGGGCCTTTGAGCAGTTCTTC.

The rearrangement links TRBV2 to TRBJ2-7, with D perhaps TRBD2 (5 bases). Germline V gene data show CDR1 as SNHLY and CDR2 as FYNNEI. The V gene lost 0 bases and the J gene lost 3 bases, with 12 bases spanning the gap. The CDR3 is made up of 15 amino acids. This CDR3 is CASSEAFRGNYEQYF. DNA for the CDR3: TGTGCCAGCAGTGAAGCATTCCGGGGAAACTACGAGCAGTACTTC.

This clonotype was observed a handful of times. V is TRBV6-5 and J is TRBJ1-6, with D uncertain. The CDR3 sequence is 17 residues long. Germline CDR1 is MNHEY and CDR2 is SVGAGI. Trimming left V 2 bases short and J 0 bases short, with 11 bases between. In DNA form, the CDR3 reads TGTGCCAGCAGTTACGGAGCTCCGGGCTCCTATAATTCACCCCTCCACTTT. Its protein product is CASSYGAPGSYNSPLHF.

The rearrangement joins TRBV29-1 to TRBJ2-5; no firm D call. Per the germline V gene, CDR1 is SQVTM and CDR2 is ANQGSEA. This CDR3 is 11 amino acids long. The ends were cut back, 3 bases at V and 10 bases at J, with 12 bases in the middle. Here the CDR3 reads CSVDPDWGQYF. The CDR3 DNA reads TGCAGCGTTGACCCCGATTGGGGCCAGTACTTC.

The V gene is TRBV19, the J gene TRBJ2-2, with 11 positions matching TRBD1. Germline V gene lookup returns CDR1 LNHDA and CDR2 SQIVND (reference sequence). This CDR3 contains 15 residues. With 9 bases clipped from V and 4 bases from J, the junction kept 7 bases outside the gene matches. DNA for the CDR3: TGTGCCAGCCAACGGACAGGGGGCACCACCGGGGAGCTGTTTTTT. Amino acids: CASQRTGGTTGELFF.

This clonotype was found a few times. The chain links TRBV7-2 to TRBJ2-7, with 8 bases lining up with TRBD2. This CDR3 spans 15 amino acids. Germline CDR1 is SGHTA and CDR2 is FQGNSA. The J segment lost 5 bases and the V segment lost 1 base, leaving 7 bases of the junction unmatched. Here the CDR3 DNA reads TGTGCCAGCAGCTTAGTTAGCGGGAATAGGGACGAGCAGTACTTC. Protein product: CASSLVSGNRDEQYF.

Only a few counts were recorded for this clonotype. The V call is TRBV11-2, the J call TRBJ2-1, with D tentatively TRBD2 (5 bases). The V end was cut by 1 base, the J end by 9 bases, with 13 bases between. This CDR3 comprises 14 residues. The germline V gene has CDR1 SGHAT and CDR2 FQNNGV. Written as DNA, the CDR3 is TGTGCCAGCAGCTTAGTCAGGATGGCGGGTGAGCAGTTCTTC. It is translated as CASSLVRMAGEQFF.

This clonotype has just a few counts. CDR3: CASKPHTDSTEAFF. In DNA form, the CDR3 reads TGTGCCAGCAAGCCACATACGGACAGCACTGAAGCTTTCTTT. The rearrangement links TRBV27 to TRBJ1-1; D possibly corresponds to TRBD1 (6 bases). V shed 7 bases and J shed 4 bases, with 16 bases lying between them. Germline V CDR1 and CDR2: MNHEY, SMNVEV (reference sequence). This CDR3 comprises 14 residues.

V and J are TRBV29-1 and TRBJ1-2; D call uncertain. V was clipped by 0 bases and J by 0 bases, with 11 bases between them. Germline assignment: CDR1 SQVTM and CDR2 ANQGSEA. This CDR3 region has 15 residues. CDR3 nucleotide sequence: TGCAGCGTTGAAGAGTGGGTGGGTGCTAACTATGGCTACACCTTC. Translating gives CSVEEWVGANYGYTF. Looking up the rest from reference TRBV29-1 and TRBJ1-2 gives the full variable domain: SAVISQKPSRDICQRGTSLTIQCQVDSQVTMMFWYRQQPGQSLTLIATANQGSEATYESGFVIDKFPISRPNLTFSTLTVSNMSPEDSSIYLCSVEEWVGANYGYTFGSGTRLTVV.

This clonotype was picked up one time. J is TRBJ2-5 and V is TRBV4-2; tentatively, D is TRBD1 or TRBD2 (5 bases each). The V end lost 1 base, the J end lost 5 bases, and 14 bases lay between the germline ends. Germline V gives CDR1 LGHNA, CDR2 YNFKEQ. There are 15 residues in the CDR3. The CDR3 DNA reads TGTGCCAGCAGCCAAGTCGGGGCAGGGCCCGAGACCCAGTACTTC. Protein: CASSQVGAGPETQYF.

The DNA for the CDR3 is TGTGCCAGCAGGGGGCCCGGGGGGTCCTACGAGCAGTACTTC. Residues: CASRGPGGSYEQYF. This chain links TRBV6-6 with TRBJ2-7, with TRBD2 identical over 7 bases. Germline lookup yields CDR1 MNHNY and CDR2 SVGAGI (reference sequence). The CDR3 covers 14 residues. Trimming took 6 bases from V and 1 from J; bases not matched to a gene: 6.

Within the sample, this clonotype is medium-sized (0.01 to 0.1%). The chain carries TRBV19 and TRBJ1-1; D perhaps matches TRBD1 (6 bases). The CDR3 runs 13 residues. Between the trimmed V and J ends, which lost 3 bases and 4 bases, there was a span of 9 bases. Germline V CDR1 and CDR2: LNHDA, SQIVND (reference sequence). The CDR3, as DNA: TGTGCCAGTAGTATCGGAGGGGGCACTGAAGCTTTCTTT. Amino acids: CASSIGGGTEAFF. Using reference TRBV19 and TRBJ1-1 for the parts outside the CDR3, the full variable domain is DGGITQSPKYLFRKEGQNVTLSCEQNLNHDAMYWYRQDPGQGLRLIYYSQIVNDFQKGDIAEGYSVSREKKESFPLTVTSAQKNPTAFYLCASSIGGGTEAFFGQGTRLTVV.

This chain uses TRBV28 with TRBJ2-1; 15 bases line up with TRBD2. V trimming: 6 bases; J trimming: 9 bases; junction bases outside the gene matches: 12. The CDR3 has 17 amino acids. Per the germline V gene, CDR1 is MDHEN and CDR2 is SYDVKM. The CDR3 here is CASRPLPGLAGGLEQFF. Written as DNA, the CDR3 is TGTGCCAGCAGACCGCTACCGGGACTAGCGGGAGGACTTGAGCAGTTCTTC.

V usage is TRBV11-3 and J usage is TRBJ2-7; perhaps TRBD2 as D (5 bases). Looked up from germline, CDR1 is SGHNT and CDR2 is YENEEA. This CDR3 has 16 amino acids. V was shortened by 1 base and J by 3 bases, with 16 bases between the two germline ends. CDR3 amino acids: CASSLGPSEAHYEQYF. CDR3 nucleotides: TGTGCCAGCAGCTTAGGGCCCTCGGAGGCGCACTACGAGCAGTACTTC.

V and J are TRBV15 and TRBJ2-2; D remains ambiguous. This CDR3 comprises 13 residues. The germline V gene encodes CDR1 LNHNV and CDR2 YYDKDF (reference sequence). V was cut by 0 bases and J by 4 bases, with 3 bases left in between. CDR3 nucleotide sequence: TGTGCCACCAGCAGAGACAGCACCGGGGAGCTGTTTTTT. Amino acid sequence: CATSRDSTGELFF.

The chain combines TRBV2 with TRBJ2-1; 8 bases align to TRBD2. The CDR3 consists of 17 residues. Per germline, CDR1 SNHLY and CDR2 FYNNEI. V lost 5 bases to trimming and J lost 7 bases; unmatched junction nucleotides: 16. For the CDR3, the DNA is TGTGCCAGCAGTCGGGGGGTAGCGGGAATCTCCGGGAATGAGCAGTTCTTC. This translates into CASSRGVAGISGNEQFF.

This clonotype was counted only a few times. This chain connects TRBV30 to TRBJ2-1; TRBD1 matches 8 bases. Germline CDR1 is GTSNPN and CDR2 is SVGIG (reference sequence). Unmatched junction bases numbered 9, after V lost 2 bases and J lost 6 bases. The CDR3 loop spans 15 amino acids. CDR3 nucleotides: TGTGCCTGGAGTAGAGGACAGGGAGGAGGCAATGAGCAGTTCTTC. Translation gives CAWSRGQGGGNEQFF.

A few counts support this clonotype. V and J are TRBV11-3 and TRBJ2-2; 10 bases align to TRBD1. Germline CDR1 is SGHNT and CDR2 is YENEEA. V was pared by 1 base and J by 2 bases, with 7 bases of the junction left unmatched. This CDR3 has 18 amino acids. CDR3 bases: TGTGCCAGCAGCTTAGCCCACCGGACAGGGGGAAACACCGGGGAGCTGTTTTTT. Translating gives CASSLAHRTGGNTGELFF.

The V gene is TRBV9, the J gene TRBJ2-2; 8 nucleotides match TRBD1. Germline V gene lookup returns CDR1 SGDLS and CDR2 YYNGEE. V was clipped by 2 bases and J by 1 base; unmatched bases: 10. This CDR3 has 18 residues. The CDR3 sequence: CASSVSIQGTGNTGELFF. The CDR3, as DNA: TGTGCCAGCAGCGTCTCAATCCAAGGGACAGGGAACACCGGGGAGCTGTTTTTT.